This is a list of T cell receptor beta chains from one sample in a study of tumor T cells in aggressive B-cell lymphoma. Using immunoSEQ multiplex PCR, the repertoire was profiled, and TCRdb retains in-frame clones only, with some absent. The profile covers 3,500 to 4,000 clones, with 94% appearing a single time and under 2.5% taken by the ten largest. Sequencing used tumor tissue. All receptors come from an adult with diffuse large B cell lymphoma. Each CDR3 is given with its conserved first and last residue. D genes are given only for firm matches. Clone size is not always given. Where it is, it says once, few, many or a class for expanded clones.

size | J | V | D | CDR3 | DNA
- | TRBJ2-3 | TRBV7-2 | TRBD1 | CASSLDPGGRDTQYF | TGTGCCAGCAGCTTAGACCCAGGGGGCAGGGATACGCAGTATTTT
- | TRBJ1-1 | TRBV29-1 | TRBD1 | CSVGDRGLRTEAFF | TGCAGCGTTGGGGACAGGGGGCTTCGTACTGAAGCTTTCTTT
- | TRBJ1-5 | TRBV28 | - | CASTQEAQPQHF | TGTGCCAGCACTCAGGAGGCTCAGCCCCAGCATTTT
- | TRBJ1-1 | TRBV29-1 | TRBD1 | CSVEDRGRPEAFF | TGCAGCGTTGAAGACAGGGGGCGACCCGAAGCTTTCTTT
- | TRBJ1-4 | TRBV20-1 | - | CSATNNEKLFF | TGCAGTGCTACAAATAATGAAAAACTGTTTTTT
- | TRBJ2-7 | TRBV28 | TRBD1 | CASSFWTGMNEQYF | TGTGCCAGCAGTTTCTGGACAGGGATGAACGAGCAGTACTTC
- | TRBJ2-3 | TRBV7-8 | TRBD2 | CASSLAEAGGTDTQYF | TGTGCCAGCAGCTTAGCGGAGGCGGGAGGCACAGATACGCAGTATTTT
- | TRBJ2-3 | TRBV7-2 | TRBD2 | CASSLLQLAVSTDTQYF | TGTGCCAGCAGCTTACTCCAACTAGCGGTTTCCACAGATACGCAGTATTTT
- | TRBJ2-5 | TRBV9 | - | CASSVGSGPGETQYF | TGTGCCAGCAGCGTAGGTTCCGGGCCGGGGGAGACCCAGTACTTC
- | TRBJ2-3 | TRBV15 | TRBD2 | CATSRVVAGVVWIGTDMQYF | TGTGCCACCAGCAGAGTGGTAGCGGGAGTAGTTTGGATTGGCACAGATATGCAGTATTTT
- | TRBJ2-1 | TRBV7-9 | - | CASSLVLVSYNEQFF | TGTGCCAGCAGCTTAGTTCTAGTCTCCTACAATGAGCAGTTCTTC
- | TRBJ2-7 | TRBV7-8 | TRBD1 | CASTRSSGGKGYEQYF | TGTGCCAGCACCCGATCATCAGGGGGCAAGGGGTACGAGCAGTACTTC
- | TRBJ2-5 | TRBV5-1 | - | CASSLLGGVVTQYF | TGCGCCAGCAGCCTACTGGGGGGAGTGGTGACCCAGTACTTC
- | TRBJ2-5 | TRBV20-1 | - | CSAREQETQYF | TGCAGTGCTAGGGAGCAAGAGACCCAGTACTTC
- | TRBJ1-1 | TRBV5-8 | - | CASSDILNTEAFF | TGTGCCAGCAGCGACATCCTGAACACTGAAGCTTTCTTT
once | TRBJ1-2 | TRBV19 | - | CASSTLLGYGYTF | TGTGCCAGTAGTACCCTACTAGGGTATGGCTACACCTTC
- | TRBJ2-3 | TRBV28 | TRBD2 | CASSLAGGPTDTQYF | TGTGCCAGCAGTTTAGCGGGAGGGCCGACAGATACGCAGTATTTT
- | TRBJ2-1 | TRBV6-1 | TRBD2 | CASSESGTRLNEQFF | TGTGCCAGCAGTGAAAGCGGGACTAGATTAAATGAGCAGTTCTTC
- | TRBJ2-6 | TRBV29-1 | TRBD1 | CSVGTGGLDVLTF | TGCAGCGTTGGGACAGGGGGCTTGGACGTCCTGACTTTC
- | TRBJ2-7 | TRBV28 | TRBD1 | CASSPGTGGNEQYF | TGTGCCAGCAGTCCCGGGACAGGGGGAAACGAGCAGTACTTC
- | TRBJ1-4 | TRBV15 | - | CATSRDLVTGTNEKLFF | TGTGCCACCAGCAGAGATCTGGTGACAGGAACTAATGAAAAACTGTTTTTT
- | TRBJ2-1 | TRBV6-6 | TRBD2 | CASSASTSFVEQFF | TGTGCCAGCAGTGCCTCGACTAGCTTCGTAGAGCAGTTCTTC
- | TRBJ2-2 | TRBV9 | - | CASSVARATGELFF | TGTGCCAGCAGCGTAGCCAGGGCCACCGGGGAGCTGTTTTTT
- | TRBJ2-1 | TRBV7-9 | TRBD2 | CASSLTSAPYNEQFF | TGTGCCAGCAGCCTGACTAGCGCGCCCTACAATGAGCAGTTCTTC
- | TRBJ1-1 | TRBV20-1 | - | CSANRLIEAFF | TGCAGTGCTAACAGGCTAATTGAAGCTTTCTTT
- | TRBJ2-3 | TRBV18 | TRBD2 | CASSILAGEEDTQYF | TGTGCCAGCTCAATACTAGCGGGAGAGGAAGATACGCAGTATTTT
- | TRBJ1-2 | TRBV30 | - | CAWSIVSYTF | TGTGCCTGGAGTATCGTAAGCTACACCTTC
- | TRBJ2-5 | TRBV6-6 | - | CASSTTFSGGQETQYF | TGTGCCAGCAGCACTACCTTCTCCGGGGGCCAAGAGACCCAGTACTTC
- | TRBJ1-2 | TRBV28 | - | CASSLQAPMYGYTF | TGTGCCAGCAGTCTTCAAGCCCCCATGTATGGCTACACCTTC
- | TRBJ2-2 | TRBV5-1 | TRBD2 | CASSLGASGSAYTGELFF | TGCGCCAGCAGCTTGGGGGCTAGCGGGAGTGCGTACACCGGGGAGCTGTTTTTT
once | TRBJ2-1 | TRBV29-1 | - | CSVETVINEQFF | TGCAGCGTTGAGACTGTCATCAATGAGCAGTTCTTC
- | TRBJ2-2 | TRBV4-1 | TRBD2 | CASSLSGLANTGELFF | TGCGCCAGCAGCCTCTCAGGACTAGCGAACACCGGGGAGCTGTTTTTT
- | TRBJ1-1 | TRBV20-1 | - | CSARAVEAFF | TGCAGTGCTAGAGCGGTTGAAGCTTTCTTT
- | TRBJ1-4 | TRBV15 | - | CATSRNREGVVRLFF | TGTGCCACCAGCAGGAATAGAGAGGGGGTAGTAAGGCTGTTTTTT
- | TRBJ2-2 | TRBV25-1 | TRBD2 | CASSGLTGSGRWELFF | TGTGCCAGCAGTGGCCTGACGGGGAGCGGGAGGTGGGAGCTGTTTTTT
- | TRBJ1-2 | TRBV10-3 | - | CATRGASNYGYTF | TGTGCCACACGGGGGGCATCTAACTATGGCTACACCTTC